These 19 T cell receptor beta chains originate from one sample sequenced in a study of blood T cell repertoires in COVID-19. Sequencing was performed with immunoSEQ multiplex PCR; in TCRdb, only in-frame clones are kept and a portion is missing. This sample has some 670,000 clones, with 85% to 90% found just once. The specimen was peripheral blood. The receptors shown here come from a woman between 18 and 30 years old with acute or convalescent COVID-19.

The chain has TRBV24-1 and TRBJ2-3; 10 nucleotides agree with TRBD1. J lost 2 bases, V lost 10 bases, and 2 bases had no gene match. The CDR3 has 13 residues. The germline gives CDR1 KGHDR, CDR2 SFDVKD. This CDR3 reads CATTGGNTDTQYF. Written as DNA, the CDR3 is TGTGCCACGACAGGGGGCAACACAGATACGCAGTATTTT.

The chain joins TRBV9 to TRBJ1-2; D call uncertain. With 3 bases removed from V and 3 bases from J, the gap between germline ends came to 15 bases. Germline V gene lookup returns CDR1 SGDLS and CDR2 YYNGEE. This CDR3 has 15 residues. The CDR3 loop is CASSEEDLVHYGYTF. For the CDR3, the DNA is TGTGCCAGCAGCGAGGAGGACCTAGTCCACTATGGCTACACCTTC.

The gene calls are TRBV5-1 and TRBJ1-1; 11 nucleotides agree with TRBD1. The germline V gene encodes CDR1 SGHRS and CDR2 YFSETQ. This CDR3 is built from 13 residues. Unmatched junction bases numbered 2, after V lost 0 bases and J lost 10 bases. The CDR3 DNA follows: TGCGCCAGCAGCTTGGCCGGGACAGGGGGAGCTTTCTTT. Protein: CASSLAGTGGAFF.

The J gene is TRBJ1-2, the V gene TRBV4-1; D unresolved. Germline CDR1 is MGHRA and CDR2 is YSYEKL. The V gene lost 0 bases and the J gene lost 3 bases, with 8 bases spanning the gap. The length of the CDR3 is 14 residues. This CDR3 is CASSQDLGYYGYTF. As DNA, the CDR3 is TGCGCCAGCAGCCAAGATCTAGGTTACTATGGCTACACCTTC.

The chain is built from TRBV5-1 and TRBJ1-3; D may be TRBD1 (5 bases). The V gene lost 0 bases and the J gene lost 2 bases, with 9 bases spanning the gap. Germline V gene sequence: CDR1 SGHRS, CDR2 YFSETQ. This CDR3 comprises 15 residues. DNA for the CDR3: TGCGCCAGCAGCTTGGACAGGAAGCCTGGAAACACCATATATTTT. Protein product: CASSLDRKPGNTIYF.

The chain joins TRBV6-1 to TRBJ2-3; D gene uncertain. CDR3 size: 15 residues. Germline V gives CDR1 MNHNS, CDR2 SASEGT. The germline V and J ends were trimmed by 3 bases and 2 bases, with 12 bases remaining between them. In DNA form, the CDR3 reads TGTGCCAGCAGTGAGCAGAGGTCCACCACAGATACGCAGTATTTT. Protein product: CASSEQRSTTDTQYF.

CDR3 region: CASSLSGYGETQYF. DNA for the CDR3: TGTGCCAGCAGTTTATCGGGGTACGGAGAGACCCAGTACTTC. This chain links TRBV28 with TRBJ2-5; D possibly corresponds to TRBD2 (5 bases). This CDR3 region has 14 residues. Looked up from germline, CDR1 is MDHEN and CDR2 is SYDVKM. Deletions cut 1 base from V and 4 bases from J, with 10 bases between.

V gene TRBV19 combines with J gene TRBJ1-3; 8 bases are a match to TRBD1. V lost 3 bases to trimming and J lost 4 bases; unmatched junction nucleotides: 5. CDR3 length: 15 amino acids. Germline V lookup: CDR1 LNHDA, CDR2 SQIVND (reference sequence). The CDR3 nucleotides read TGTGCCAGTAGTATTTGGGACAGGAGGGGAAACACCATATATTTT. Amino acid sequence: CASSIWDRRGNTIYF.

This clone was found once. V is TRBV6-6 and J is TRBJ1-5; D is uncertain. The V and J ends lost 6 bases and 1 base respectively, with 13 bases between them. Germline CDR1 is MNHNY and CDR2 is SVGAGI (reference sequence). The CDR3 consists of 15 residues. As DNA, the CDR3 is TGTGCCAGCAGCCTAGACCCGAAGAGCAATCAGCCCCAGCATTTT. Its protein product is CASSLDPKSNQPQHF.

The chain couples TRBV5-1 to TRBJ1-3, with no clear D. The CDR3 is 16 residues long. Germline assignment: CDR1 SGHRS and CDR2 YFSETQ. Trimming took off 0 bases at V and 0 bases at J, with 10 bases between the two ends. DNA for the CDR3: TGCGCCAGCAGCTTGGTGCAGATAAACTCTGGAAACACCATATATTTT. This translates into CASSLVQINSGNTIYF.

This clone was observed once. The chain recombines TRBV4-1 with TRBJ2-3; a possible D gene is TRBD2 (6 bases). Trimming cost V 1 base and J 1 base, with 12 bases left between them. The CDR3 consists of 16 residues. CDR1 and CDR2 from the germline V gene are MGHRA and YSYEKL. CDR3 sequence: CASSQGLGGGTDTQYF. The CDR3 DNA reads as TGCGCCAGCAGCCAAGGCCTCGGAGGGGGCACAGATACGCAGTATTTT.

This chain connects TRBV24-1 to TRBJ1-2; weak D call: TRBD1 (5 bases). The CDR3 consists of 12 residues. Germline V lookup: CDR1 KGHDR, CDR2 SFDVKD. The germline V and J ends were trimmed by 4 bases and 8 bases, with 10 bases remaining between them. The CDR3 protein is CATSEGEGGYTF. The CDR3 DNA reads as TGTGCCACCAGTGAGGGGGAGGGAGGCTACACCTTC.

The chain joins TRBV19 to TRBJ1-2; 7 nucleotides line up with TRBD1. Germline CDR1 is LNHDA and CDR2 is SQIVND (reference sequence). The CDR3 covers 14 residues. V lost 4 bases to trimming and J lost 5 bases; unmatched junction nucleotides: 7. For the CDR3, the DNA is TGTGCCAGTAGTACTCGGGACAGAAGGTATGGCTACACCTTC. Its translation: CASSTRDRRYGYTF.

The chain employs TRBV7-6 and TRBJ2-7; 8 nucleotides agree with TRBD2. This CDR3 comprises 16 residues. V was clipped by 2 bases and J by 3 bases; unmatched bases: 9. Germline V gene lookup returns CDR1 SGHVS and CDR2 FNYEAQ. The CDR3 is CASSLYARGGRYEQYF. The CDR3 nucleotides read TGTGCCAGCAGCTTATACGCCCGGGGGGGTCGCTACGAGCAGTACTTC.

The V gene is TRBV7-8, the J gene TRBJ1-5; D gene uncertain. The CDR3 is 15 residues long. Germline V lookup: CDR1 SGHVS, CDR2 FQNEAQ. V lost 3 bases to trimming and J lost 1 base, with 10 bases between them. As DNA, the CDR3 is TGTGCCAGCAGCTTTCTCGAGGGAAGCAATCAGCCCCAGCATTTT. Translating gives CASSFLEGSNQPQHF.

This rearrangement joins TRBV15 to TRBJ2-7, with D maybe TRBD1 (5 bases). CDR1 and CDR2 (germline): LNHNV, YYDKDF (reference sequence). The V and J ends lost 3 bases and 5 bases respectively, with 20 bases between them. This CDR3 region has 16 residues. The CDR3 coding sequence is TGTGCCACCAGCAGTCCCCGGAAGGGGTATTTTCACGAGCAGTACTTC. This codes for CATSSPRKGYFHEQYF.

V and J are TRBV10-2 and TRBJ2-2; a possible D gene is TRBD1 (5 bases). CDR3 length: 14 residues. Germline assignment: CDR1 WSHSY and CDR2 SAAADI. V was clipped by 4 bases and J by 1 base, with 7 bases between them. In nucleotides, the CDR3 is TGCGCCAGCAGTGCAAGGGGGAACACCGGGGAGCTGTTTTTT. Its translation is CASSARGNTGELFF.

Concerning this clone itself: The identical CDR3 is also encoded by other nucleotide sequences in the sample. The V call is TRBV7-2, the J call TRBJ1-2; perhaps TRBD1 as D (5 bases). The CDR3 totals 13 residues. Between the trimmed V and J ends, which lost 6 bases and 4 bases, there was a span of 12 bases. CDR1 is SGHTA and CDR2 is FQGNSA in the germline V gene. CDR3 sequence: CASSPDSLYGYTF. The CDR3 nucleotides read TGTGCCAGCAGTCCCGACAGCCTCTATGGCTACACCTTC.

This rearrangement joins TRBV19 to TRBJ1-2; D may be TRBD1 (5 bases). There are 15 residues in the CDR3. Germline-derived CDR1 and CDR2 are LNHDA and SQIVND (reference sequence). V lost 7 bases and J 2 bases, leaving 17 bases between the germline ends. The CDR3 coding sequence is TGTGCCAGTACCCCCCCCGGCGGGGGAAACTATGGCTACACCTTC. As protein: CASTPPGGGNYGYTF.